This T cell receptor beta chain was recovered during a study of CD8 T cells in ankylosing spondylitis. Each TCR beta library was made by quantitative 5'-RACE that incorporated molecular barcodes. TCRdb re-analysed the 5' RACE reads in MiXCR, keeping a single row per CDR3 protein. The repertoire holds some 270,000 distinct CDR3 sequences, with 18% as singletons. About this clonotype: Its antigen is unidentified.

Study-wide findings and caveats: There were earlier reports of some motif variants in reactive arthritis synovial fluid and blood. Several highly homologous variants formed a TCR beta motif that appeared characteristic of ankylosing spondylitis blood.

The CDR3 totals 19 residues. The junction had 14 bases not matched to a gene; V was cut back by 4 bases and J by 3 bases. Germline V gene sequence: CDR1 MNHEY, CDR2 SVGEGT. Sequencing was done on a sample of blood, either unsorted or a sorted T cell fraction (not recorded which). V and J are TRBV6-2 or TRBV6-3 and TRBJ2-1, with 11 bases that match TRBD2. The sequence came from a male donor with ankylosing spondylitis or in good health (not recorded which). CDR3 DNA: TGTGCCAGCAGTTTCCAACTAGCGGGAGCTCATTCAAGCTACAATGAGCAGTTCTTC. Protein product: CASSFQLAGAHSSYNEQFF.